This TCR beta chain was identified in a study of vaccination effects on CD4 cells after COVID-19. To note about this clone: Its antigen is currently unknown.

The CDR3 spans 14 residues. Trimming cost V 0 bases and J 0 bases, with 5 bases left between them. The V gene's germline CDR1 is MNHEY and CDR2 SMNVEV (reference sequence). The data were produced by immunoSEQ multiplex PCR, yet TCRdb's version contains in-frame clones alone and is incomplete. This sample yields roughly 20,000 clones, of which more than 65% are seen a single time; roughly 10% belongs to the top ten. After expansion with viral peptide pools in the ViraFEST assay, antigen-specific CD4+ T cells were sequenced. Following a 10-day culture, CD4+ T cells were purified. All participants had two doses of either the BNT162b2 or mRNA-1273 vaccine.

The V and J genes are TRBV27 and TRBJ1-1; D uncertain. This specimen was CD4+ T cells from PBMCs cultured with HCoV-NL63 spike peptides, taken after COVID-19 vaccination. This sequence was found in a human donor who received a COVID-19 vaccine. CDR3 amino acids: CASSLSTVNTEAFF. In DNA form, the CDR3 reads TGTGCCAGCAGTTTATCCACAGTGAACACTGAAGCTTTCTTT.